This TCR beta chain originates from a study of blood T cell repertoires in COVID-19. In the study overall: Sites in the United States, Italy and Spain provided acute and convalescent COVID-19 samples. PBMCs, B-cell-depleted T cells, or T cells provided the cDNA or gDNA that made up the material.

How the authors handled the data: The authors estimated nucleated cell counts from reference gene primer amplification. Here immunoSEQ multiplex PCR was the method, and the copy in TCRdb shows in-frame clones only, minus some. D and trimming come from the DNA, and the V and J calls and clone size come from that table. The sample contains 150,000 to 200,000 clones, about 81% of which appear only once. CDR3 length equals 15 residues. CDR1 and CDR2 (germline): SGHNT, YENEEA. With 4 bases removed from V and 4 bases from J, the gap between germline ends came to 17 bases. The rearrangement joins TRBV11-3 to TRBJ2-7, with a possible D match to TRBD2 (7 bases). This TCR was recovered from a human donor in a cohort sampled during active COVID-19. The source material was peripheral blood. Written as DNA, the CDR3 is TGTGCCAGCAGCTCAAGGGGGGGCCCCTTATACGAGCAGTACTTC. Translating gives CASSSRGGPLYEQYF.